The clone carrying this T cell receptor beta chain came up many times. Its target is not known. There are 16 residues in the CDR3. Unmatched junction bases numbered 12, after V lost 5 bases and J lost 8 bases. Germline V gives CDR1 MNHEY, CDR2 SVGEGT. The sample originates from a study of regulatory T cells in long-lasting Graves disease. Arm-PCR of CDR3 regions and iRepertoire HTBI primers were the basis on which TCR beta libraries were built. TCRdb fed the multiplex PCR reads into MiXCR, producing one record per CDR3 protein. The table has 350,000 to 450,000 distinct CDR3 sequences, approximately 15% seen once. Study-wide findings and caveats: TRBV28, TRBJ1-2 and TRBJ2-5 were favored in persistent disease.

Time point: newly diagnosed GD, antithyroid drugs for less than 3 months. RNA isolated from PBMCs was used to make the TCR library. The same data also went into a second study, on T cells in Graves' hyperthyroidism and ophthalmopathy. That paper states: The TCR CDR3 first-round RT-PCR relied on the HTBI primer set.

Source: peripheral blood mononuclear cells (PBMCs), taken at new diagnosis, from a patient treated with antithyroid drugs. The source is a man in his forties with Graves disease. This chain connects TRBV6-2 or TRBV6-3 to TRBJ2-1, with 10 positions matching TRBD2. As DNA, the CDR3 is TGTGCCAGCAGTGCTTTCCGGCTAGCGGGGGACCATGAGCAGTTCTTC. This encodes CASSAFRLAGDHEQFF.